This T cell receptor beta chain was captured by sequencing in a study of read filtering for tumor transcriptome and immune sequencing. Study-wide background: Transcriptome libraries were built from DNase-treated RNA.

Germline V gene lookup returns CDR1 PRHDT and CDR2 FYEKMQ (reference sequence). V was shortened by 5 bases and J by 2 bases, with 9 bases between the two germline ends. This CDR3 has 13 residues. This clonotype was seen many times. This library used 300 to 500 ng RNA and molecular barcoded adaptors spanning alpha/delta and beta/gamma chains. A single record per CDR3 protein comes from TCRdb applying MiXCR to the reads. Here the sample spans approximately 140,000 distinct CDR3 sequences, about 13% being singletons. The V and J genes are TRBV13 and TRBJ2-5, with D perhaps matching TRBD2 (6 bases). This sequence originates from a donor older than 35 with multiple myeloma. The sequencing sample was made of a population of CD138-negative cells sorted from bone marrow. The CDR3 DNA is TGTGCCAGCAGCACGGGACTTCAAGAGACCCAGTACTTC. This codes for CASSTGLQETQYF.